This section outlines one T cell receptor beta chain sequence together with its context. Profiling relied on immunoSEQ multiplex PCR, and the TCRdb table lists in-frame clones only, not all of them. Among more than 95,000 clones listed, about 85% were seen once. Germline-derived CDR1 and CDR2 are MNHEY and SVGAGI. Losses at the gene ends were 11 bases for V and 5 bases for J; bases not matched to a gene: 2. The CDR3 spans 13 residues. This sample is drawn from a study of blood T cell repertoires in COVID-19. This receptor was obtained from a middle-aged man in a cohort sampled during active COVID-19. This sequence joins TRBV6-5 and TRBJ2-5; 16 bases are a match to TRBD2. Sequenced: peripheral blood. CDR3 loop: CAGTSGGVETQYF. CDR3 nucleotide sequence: TGTGCCGGGACTAGCGGGGGGGTGGAGACCCAGTACTTC.